This TCR beta chain was found in a study of regulatory T cells in long-lasting Graves disease. The time point is: persistent/refractory GD, antithyroid drugs over 5 years with positive TRAb. After RNA was extracted from PBMCs, the TCR library was made from it. For TCR beta, libraries came from iRepertoire HTBI primers and Arm-PCR of CDR3 regions. TCRdb independently ran MiXCR on the multiplex PCR reads; one entry per CDR3 protein. In the table there are under 500,000 distinct CDR3 sequences, less than 25% of which are singletons. The CDR3 consists of 18 residues. Germline V gene lookup returns CDR1 MNHNS and CDR2 SASEGT.

V usage is TRBV6-1 and J usage is TRBJ2-5; 11 bases are shared with TRBD1. Near its end, the DNA agrees better with TRBJ2-1, so the J call may be wrong. The clonotype was recovered from a female donor with Graves disease. This specimen was peripheral blood mononuclear cells (PBMCs), taken when the disease was refractory, from a patient treated with antithyroid drugs. This CDR3 is CASTNTHGTGGYYNEQFF. The DNA for the CDR3 is TGTGCCAGCACAAATACTCACGGGACAGGGGGATACTACAATGAGCAGTTCTTC.